This is a list of T cell receptor beta chains from one sample in a study of blood T cell repertoires in COVID-19. Repertoires were generated with immunoSEQ multiplex PCR, while TCRdb's copy carries only in-frame clones and drops some. The sample has approximately 220,000 clones; just under 90% are singletons. The sequencing input was PBMCs or T cells enriched from blood (not recorded which). These receptors all stem from a man aged 25 to 40 who had recovered from COVID-19. Both conserved end residues are part of each CDR3. The order of the fields is J gene, V gene, D gene, clone size, CDR3 protein, CDR3 DNA. The D gene is left open where the match is weak. Where a row states a size, it is once, few, many or the class of an expanded clone; other rows omit it.

j_call: TRBJ1-2; v_call: TRBV11-3; d_call: .; clone_size: .; cdr3_aa: CASSSDSSMGYGYTF; cdr3_nt: TGTGCCAGCAGCTCGGACAGTTCTATGGGCTATGGCTACACCTTC
j_call: TRBJ2-7; v_call: TRBV7-2; d_call: .; clone_size: .; cdr3_aa: CASSLGLVSYEQYF; cdr3_nt: TGTGCCAGCAGCTTAGGGCTAGTCTCCTACGAGCAGTACTTC
j_call: TRBJ2-3; v_call: TRBV11-2; d_call: TRBD1; clone_size: .; cdr3_aa: CASSARTGGITDTQYF; cdr3_nt: TGTGCCAGCAGCGCCCGGACAGGGGGCATAACAGATACGCAGTATTTT
j_call: TRBJ2-2; v_call: TRBV3-1/TRBV3-2; d_call: TRBD1; clone_size: .; cdr3_aa: CASRDRFTGELFF; cdr3_nt: TGTGCCAGCCGGGACAGATTTACCGGGGAGCTGTTTTTT
j_call: TRBJ2-3; v_call: TRBV3-1/TRBV3-2; d_call: .; clone_size: .; cdr3_aa: CASSQDPSGTDTQYF; cdr3_nt: TGTGCCAGCAGCCAAGATCCTAGTGGGACAGATACGCAGTATTTT
j_call: TRBJ2-7; v_call: TRBV5-1; d_call: TRBD2; clone_size: .; cdr3_aa: CASRPRGLAGLRSYEQYF; cdr3_nt: TGCGCCAGCAGACCCCGGGGACTAGCGGGATTGAGATCCTACGAGCAGTACTTC
j_call: TRBJ2-1; v_call: TRBV4-1; d_call: TRBD2; clone_size: few; cdr3_aa: CASSQAASGGFEQFF; cdr3_nt: TGCGCCAGCAGCCAAGCGGCTAGCGGGGGGTTTGAGCAGTTCTTC
j_call: TRBJ2-1; v_call: TRBV11-3; d_call: .; clone_size: .; cdr3_aa: CASSDITYNEQFF; cdr3_nt: TGTGCCAGCAGCGACATAACCTACAATGAGCAGTTCTTC
j_call: TRBJ2-3; v_call: TRBV29-1; d_call: TRBD2; clone_size: .; cdr3_aa: CSVEGAGGPSDTQYF; cdr3_nt: TGCAGCGTTGAAGGGGCGGGAGGGCCGTCAGATACGCAGTATTTT
j_call: TRBJ1-5; v_call: TRBV30; d_call: TRBD1; clone_size: .; cdr3_aa: CAWSRQGGQPQHF; cdr3_nt: TGTGCCTGGAGCAGACAGGGGGGGCAGCCCCAGCATTTT
j_call: TRBJ1-2; v_call: TRBV18; d_call: .; clone_size: .; cdr3_aa: CASSPLGADGYTF; cdr3_nt: TGTGCCAGCTCACCACTGGGGGCGGACGGCTACACCTTC
j_call: TRBJ1-2; v_call: TRBV6-5; d_call: .; clone_size: .; cdr3_aa: CASSSTGYGYTF; cdr3_nt: TGTGCCAGCAGTTCGACAGGATATGGCTACACCTTC
j_call: TRBJ2-3; v_call: TRBV19; d_call: TRBD1; clone_size: .; cdr3_aa: CASSMEDRVTDTQYF; cdr3_nt: TGTGCCAGTAGTATGGAGGACAGGGTCACAGATACGCAGTATTTT
j_call: TRBJ1-2; v_call: TRBV2; d_call: .; clone_size: .; cdr3_aa: CASSPSGVSYGYTF; cdr3_nt: TGTGCCAGCAGTCCCTCGGGAGTCTCATATGGCTACACCTTC
j_call: TRBJ2-7; v_call: TRBV9; d_call: .; clone_size: .; cdr3_aa: CASSELPSYEQYF; cdr3_nt: TGTGCCAGCTCGGAACTACCCTCCTACGAGCAGTACTTC
j_call: TRBJ2-3; v_call: TRBV27; d_call: .; clone_size: .; cdr3_aa: CASSLTGWVTLGTDTQYF; cdr3_nt: TGTGCCAGCAGTCTTACAGGGTGGGTGACCCTCGGGACAGATACGCAGTATTTT
j_call: TRBJ2-1; v_call: TRBV3-1/TRBV3-2; d_call: TRBD2; clone_size: .; cdr3_aa: CASSQGVRIAGRFSEQFF; cdr3_nt: TGTGCCAGCAGCCAAGGGGTCAGGATAGCGGGAAGATTCAGTGAGCAGTTCTTC
j_call: TRBJ2-7; v_call: TRBV2; d_call: TRBD2; clone_size: .; cdr3_aa: CASSPSGTLSYEQYF; cdr3_nt: TGTGCCAGCAGTCCTAGCGGGACCCTGTCCTACGAGCAGTACTTC
j_call: TRBJ1-6; v_call: TRBV6-2/TRBV6-3; d_call: .; clone_size: .; cdr3_aa: CASSSGDSPLHF; cdr3_nt: TGTGCCAGCAGTTCCGGGGATTCACCCCTCCACTTT
j_call: TRBJ1-2; v_call: TRBV7-2; d_call: .; clone_size: .; cdr3_aa: CASSLGEYGYTF; cdr3_nt: TGTGCCAGCAGCTTAGGGGAGTATGGCTACACCTTC
j_call: TRBJ2-1; v_call: TRBV27; d_call: TRBD1; clone_size: once; cdr3_aa: CASSQPGQGAHEQFF; cdr3_nt: TGTGCCAGCAGTCAACCGGGACAGGGGGCTCATGAGCAGTTCTTC
j_call: TRBJ1-2; v_call: TRBV9; d_call: TRBD1; clone_size: .; cdr3_aa: CASSSRTGGGLSYGYTF; cdr3_nt: TGTGCCAGCAGCTCCCGGACAGGGGGCGGTTTGAGCTATGGCTACACCTTC
j_call: TRBJ1-3; v_call: TRBV18; d_call: .; clone_size: .; cdr3_aa: CASSQDSQDSGNTIYF; cdr3_nt: TGTGCCAGCTCTCAGGACAGCCAAGACTCTGGAAACACCATATATTTT
j_call: TRBJ1-2; v_call: TRBV12-3/TRBV12-4; d_call: TRBD1; clone_size: .; cdr3_aa: CASSSGGMGGYTF; cdr3_nt: TGTGCCAGCAGTTCAGGGGGCATGGGGGGCTACACCTTC
j_call: TRBJ2-7; v_call: TRBV14; d_call: .; clone_size: .; cdr3_aa: CASSLGTYYEQYF; cdr3_nt: TGTGCCAGCAGCCTTGGGACTTACTACGAGCAGTACTTC
j_call: TRBJ2-5; v_call: TRBV9; d_call: .; clone_size: .; cdr3_aa: CASSAGHFQETQYF; cdr3_nt: TGTGCCAGCAGCGCGGGACACTTCCAAGAGACCCAGTACTTC
j_call: TRBJ2-1; v_call: TRBV30; d_call: TRBD2; clone_size: .; cdr3_aa: CAWSLGVASGNEQFF; cdr3_nt: TGTGCCTGGAGTTTGGGTGTTGCTAGCGGGAATGAGCAGTTCTTC